This TCR beta chain was captured by sequencing in a study of shared clonotypes between healthy human individuals (dated by TCRdb to about 2020). For context, the study as a whole: The cohort comprised two women and a few men aged 18 to 49 years. The study deeply sequenced blood TCR repertoires of about 5 healthy adults to estimate repertoire size and the extent of clonotype sharing between individuals. Each donor's leukapheresis produced roughly between about 0.9 and 9.5 billion PBMCs. Different laboratories and diverse techniques were used to prepare libraries and sequence TCR repertoires, to increase sequencing depth and limit assay-specific biases.

Overall study results and their limits: Because the study included a small number of donors, the genetic and exposure-history diversity represented was limited. Pairwise subsampling indicated that sequencing depth was expected to affect the degree of clonotype sharing among donors. Sampling was restricted to blood, and TCR repertoires in tissues likely differ from the TCR repertoires found in blood.

Measured from the cysteine to the phenylalanine, the CDR3 is 13 residues long. Here the CDR3 DNA is all that survives: 39 bases in frame from base 1. The germline V gene provides CDR1 SGHTA and CDR2 FQGNSA. Trimming takes 5 bases from V and 4 bases from J, and the germline ends sit 9 bases apart. Points on this clone: What antigen it recognizes has not been identified. No base quality information exists; no much larger clone differs at one position. The sample carries other DNA sequences with the same CDR3.

The donors were healthy, HIV-negative adults who had no recently reported acute infections or vaccinations. Every donor was a Caucasian adult living in Nashville, Tennessee, USA. For unsorted samples, about 90 million PBMCs were counted and genomic DNA was extracted with the QIAamp DNA Blood Mini kit. After blood collection by leukapheresis, PBMCs were isolated using Ficoll-Histopaque density gradient centrifugation and then cryopreserved in the vapor phase of liquid nitrogen. Using the deep immunoSEQ assay, multiplex PCR amplified TCR CDR3 regions from genomic DNA. Genomic DNA extracted from each cell subset was distributed evenly over all wells of several immunoSEQ 96-well plates, and each plate served as one replicate. For unsorted PBMC, 300 to 350 ng genomic DNA, equal to 30,000 or so T cell genomes, was loaded into each replicate PCR. Ten immunoSEQ deep assay plates were used to sequence unsorted PBMC genomic DNA. Purified libraries were quantified with a Qubit 3.0 fluorometer, sized on a Bioanalyzer 2100, and re-quantified with the KAPA Library Quantification kit. Every immunoSEQ 96-well plate was sequenced on a dedicated single-read 150-cycle Illumina NextSeq 550 flow cell. From the authors' description of their analysis: Because the immunoSEQ output included only junctional sequences and no quality scores, the filtering could not be the same as the filtering used for full-length reads. Sequences were annotated with PyIR, a Python wrapper for IgBLAST v1.9, using IMGT germline references to assign V/J genes and CDR3. Reads with weak V/J assignments (E-value above 1e-6), missing CDR3, stop codons, out-of-frame junctions, or ambiguous translated residues were removed. V3J clonotypes were defined as sequences sharing an identical inferred V gene, J gene, and CDR3 amino acid sequence. To compute the percentage overlap between repertoires, the number of shared unique clonotypes was divided by the size of the smaller repertoire. Richness of each repertoire was evaluated using RTK rarefaction, the Chao1 estimator, and Recon v2.1 estimates of unobserved clonotypes. TCRdb stores this immuneACCESS table with in-frame sequences only. Part of the clones is absent; in the studies checked, under half of the shortfall reflects unresolved V genes, and no reason is known for the rest. That table is the source of V, J and clone size, and D and trimming were worked out from the DNA. The sample contains under 600,000 clones, around 78% of them found a single time. Clones ranked in the top ten supply 12% of the sample.

Sequencing was carried out using PBMCs. This receptor was taken from a middle-aged woman in good health. Some clones in this sample may be carry-over from other donors' samples. The chain is made from TRBV7-2 and TRBJ1-5; perhaps TRBD1 is the D gene, with 6 bases matching. Here the CDR3 is given as CASSIRGNQPQHF. At the DNA level, the sequence is TGTGCCAGCAGCATCAGGGGTAATCAGCCCCAGCATTTT.